The present T cell receptor (beta chain) was sequenced within a study of cytomegalovirus exposure and HLA in healthy donors. The study ran its PCR with 60 Vbeta and 13 Jbeta primers. Original analysis: Later reanalysis found 80 million or so unique TCR beta chains, around 9.9 million of them shared. Some clones are missing from TCRdb's copy, which holds only in-frame ones; the method was immunoSEQ multiplex PCR. The DNA gave D and trimming, while V, J and clone size come from that table. The sample yields 150,000 to 200,000 clones, approximately 78% seen once. V lost 3 bases and J lost 8; bases outside the gene matches: 7. This CDR3 is 15 amino acids long. Germline V gives CDR1 MGHRA, CDR2 YSYEKL.

Sequencing input: PBMCs. The source of this sequence is a woman aged 18-29 years in good health and CMV-seronegative. J is TRBJ1-1 and V is TRBV4-1, with TRBD1 identical over 12 bases. CDR3 region: CASSQSGTGGCEAFF. CDR3 DNA: TGCGCCAGCAGCCAGTCCGGGACAGGGGGCTGCGAAGCTTTCTTT.